The clone carrying this T cell receptor beta chain was detected a few times. It was with unique molecular identifiers that the TCRbeta library was prepared. TCRdb used MiXCR to reprocess the PCR reads, holding one entry per CDR3 protein. The table includes 500,000 or so distinct CDR3 sequences, around a third detected once. This sample was taken from a study of T-cell reconstitution after alpha-beta-depleted transplantation in children. CDR3 size: 14 residues. With 4 bases clipped from V and 4 bases from J, the junction kept 4 bases outside the gene matches. The chain is built from TRBV12-3 or TRBV12-4 and TRBJ2-1; 7 bases fit TRBD2. The sample in question was PBMCs from the stem cell graft donor, obtained from the stem cell graft. This TCR was sampled from a human donor who donated a stem cell graft to a child with aplastic anemia. The CDR3 sequence: CASSSSSGYNEQFF. DNA for the CDR3: TGTGCCAGCAGTTCCTCTAGCGGATACAATGAGCAGTTCTTC.